This TCR beta chain was sequenced during a study of T cells after yellow fever vaccination. Study results and caveats: The secondary response was weaker, and its peak arrived faster, on day 5 versus 15. Post-booster reappearance was seen for most primary-vaccination clones (just over 95% CD4, 75% to 90% CD8).

This clonotype has only a few counts. Its specificity is unknown. Looked up from germline, CDR1 is SEHNR and CDR2 is FQNEAQ (reference sequence). The CDR3 contains 12 residues. V was cut by 9 bases and J by 0 bases, with 9 bases left in between. One entry per CDR3 protein results from TCRdb running MiXCR on the 5' RACE reads. The table records roughly 50,000 distinct CDR3 sequences, about 7.9% of them present only once. The chain recombines TRBV7-9 with TRBJ2-7, with a tentative D call TRBD1 (6 bases). The clonotype was recovered from a man between 18 and 29 years old who received the YFV17D yellow fever vaccine. This material consisted of CD8+ T cells sorted from PBMCs, taken around 14 days after the first yellow fever vaccination. CDR3 bases: TGTGCCAGTAACAGGGTCTCCTACGAGCAGTACTTC. This gives the protein CASNRVSYEQYF.